This entry describes one TCR beta chain. The data belong to a study of blood T cell repertoires in COVID-19. How the authors handled the data: Nucleated cell counts were estimated from reference gene primer amplification. Generated by immunoSEQ multiplex PCR, the TCRdb table keeps only in-frame clones and is missing some. V and J calls and clone size follow that table, whereas D and trimming were derived from the DNA. Of about 45,000 clones in the sample, around four fifths were seen once. Trimming took off 3 bases at V and 0 bases at J, with 8 bases between the two ends. The CDR3 covers 14 residues. Germline CDR1 is SGHTA and CDR2 is FQGNSA.

Sequencing input: peripheral blood. The receptor was derived from a man aged 50-59 years with active COVID-19. This chain links TRBV7-2 with TRBJ1-2; unclear D gene. The CDR3 is CASSFGKTNYGYTF. CDR3 coding DNA: TGTGCCAGCAGCTTCGGGAAGACTAACTATGGCTACACCTTC.